This paragraph covers one T cell receptor (beta chain) sequence. The junction had 6 bases not matched to a gene; V was cut back by 4 bases and J by 3 bases. This CDR3 has 15 residues. CDR1 is SGHNT and CDR2 is YYREEE in the germline V gene (reference sequence). The data stem from a study of blood T cell repertoires in COVID-19. Study information: The United States, Italy and Spain provided the acute and convalescent COVID-19 samples. PBMCs, B-cell-depleted T cells, or T cells were the source of the cDNA or gDNA that made up the material.

Methods used by the authors: Cell counts per sample came from amplifying reference gene primers. Clones were sequenced by immunoSEQ multiplex PCR, and TCRdb holds only the in-frame ones, with some missing. That table gives V, J and clone size, and the DNA gave D and trimming. In the table there are tens of thousands of clones, approximately 82% of which are singletons. Sequencing was done on a sample of peripheral blood. The chain combines TRBV5-4 with TRBJ1-4, with 7 bases fitting TRBD1. This TCR derives from a human donor in a cohort sampled during active COVID-19. CDR3: CASSERQGSNEKLFF. The CDR3 DNA reads as TGTGCCAGCAGCGAAAGACAGGGCTCTAATGAAAAACTGTTTTTT.